This T cell receptor beta chain is from a study of T cell repertoires in cytomegalovirus infection. Study context: The authors relied on CMV epitopes, both recently identified HLA-C-restricted and well-studied HLA-B-restricted. Through public TCR beta signatures, both CMV infection and matching HLA type were indicated.

Germline V gives CDR1 SGHVS, CDR2 FQNEAQ. CDR3 size: 16 residues. TCRdb called the reads again in MiXCR, with one record for every CDR3 protein. The sample lists approximately 150,000 distinct CDR3 sequences, about a fifth seen once, with more than 25% in the top ten. Study-wide results and limits: The study found HLA-C-restricted CMV-specific TCR beta clonotypes dominating the ex vivo response. Based on cumulative public TCR beta family frequency, carriers of CMV plus the relevant HLA were identified.

This clonotype has a handful of counts. Its specificity is not known. Germline is not matched at one junction end, which may reflect a read error. The sample was CD8+ T cells from cultured PBMCs, taken from culture after CMV antigen stimulation. This receptor was taken from a human donor in good health (CMV status not recorded). Some clones in this sample may be carry-over from other donors' samples. The rearrangement joins TRBV7-8 to TRBJ2-4; D not certain. The CDR3 protein is CASNLFHPGAKNIQYF. In DNA form, the CDR3 reads TGTGCCAGCAACTTATTCCACCCGGGAGCCAAAAACATTCAGTACTTC.